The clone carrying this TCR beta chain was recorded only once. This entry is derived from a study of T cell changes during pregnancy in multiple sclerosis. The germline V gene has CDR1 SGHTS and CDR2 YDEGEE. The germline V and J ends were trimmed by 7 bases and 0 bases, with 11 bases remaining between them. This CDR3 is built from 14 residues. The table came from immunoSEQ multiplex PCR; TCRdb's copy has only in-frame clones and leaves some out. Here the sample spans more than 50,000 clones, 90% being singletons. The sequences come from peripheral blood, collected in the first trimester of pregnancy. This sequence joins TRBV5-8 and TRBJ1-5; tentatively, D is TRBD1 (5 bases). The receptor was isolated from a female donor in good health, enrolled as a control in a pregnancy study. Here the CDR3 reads CASGAVYSNQPQHF. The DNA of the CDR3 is TGTGCCAGCGGGGCAGTATATAGCAATCAGCCCCAGCATTTT.